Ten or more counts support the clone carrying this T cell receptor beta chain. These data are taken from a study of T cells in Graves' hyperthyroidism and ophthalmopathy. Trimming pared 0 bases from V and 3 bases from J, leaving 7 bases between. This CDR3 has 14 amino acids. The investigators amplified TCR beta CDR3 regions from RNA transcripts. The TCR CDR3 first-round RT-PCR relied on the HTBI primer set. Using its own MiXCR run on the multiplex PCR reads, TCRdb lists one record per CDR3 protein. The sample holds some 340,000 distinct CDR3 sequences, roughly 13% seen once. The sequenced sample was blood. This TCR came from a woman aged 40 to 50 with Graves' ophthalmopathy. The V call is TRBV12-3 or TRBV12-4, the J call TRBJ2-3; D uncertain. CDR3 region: CASSLAGRTDTQYF. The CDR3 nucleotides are TGTGCCAGCAGTTTAGCGGGAAGGACAGATACGCAGTATTTT.